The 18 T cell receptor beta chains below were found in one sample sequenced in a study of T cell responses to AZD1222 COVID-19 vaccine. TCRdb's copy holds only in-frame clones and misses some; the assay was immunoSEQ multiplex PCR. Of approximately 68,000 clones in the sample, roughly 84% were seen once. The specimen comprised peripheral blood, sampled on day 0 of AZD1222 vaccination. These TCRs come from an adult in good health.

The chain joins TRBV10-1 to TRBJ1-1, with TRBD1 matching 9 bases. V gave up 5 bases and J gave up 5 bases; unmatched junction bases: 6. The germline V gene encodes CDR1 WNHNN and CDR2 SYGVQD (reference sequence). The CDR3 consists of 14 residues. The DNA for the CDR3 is TGCGCCAGCAGTACCGGGACAGGGTGGACTGAAGCTTTCTTT. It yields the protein CASSTGTGWTEAFF.

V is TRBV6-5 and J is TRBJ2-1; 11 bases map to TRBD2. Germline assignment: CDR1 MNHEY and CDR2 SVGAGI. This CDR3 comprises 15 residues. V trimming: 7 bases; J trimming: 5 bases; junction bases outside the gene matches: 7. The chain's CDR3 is CASTELAGVDNEQFF. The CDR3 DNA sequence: TGTGCCAGCACCGAACTAGCGGGGGTGGACAATGAGCAGTTCTTC.

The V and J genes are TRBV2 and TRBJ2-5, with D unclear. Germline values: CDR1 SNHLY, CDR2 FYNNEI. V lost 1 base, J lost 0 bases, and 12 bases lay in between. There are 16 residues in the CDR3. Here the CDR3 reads CASSEGGIGYQETQYF. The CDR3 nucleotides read TGTGCCAGCAGTGAAGGAGGTATCGGGTACCAAGAGACCCAGTACTTC.

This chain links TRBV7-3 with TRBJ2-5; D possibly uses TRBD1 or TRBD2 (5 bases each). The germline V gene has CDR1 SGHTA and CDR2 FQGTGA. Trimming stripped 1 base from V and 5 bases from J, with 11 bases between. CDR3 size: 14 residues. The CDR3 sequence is CASSLSGWGETQYF. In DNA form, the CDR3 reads TGTGCCAGCAGCTTAAGCGGCTGGGGGGAGACCCAGTACTTC.

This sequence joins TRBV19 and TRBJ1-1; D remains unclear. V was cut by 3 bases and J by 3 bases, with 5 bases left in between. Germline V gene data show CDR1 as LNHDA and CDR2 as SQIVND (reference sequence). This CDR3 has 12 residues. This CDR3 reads CASSIEDTEAFF. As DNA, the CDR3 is TGTGCCAGTAGTATCGAGGACACTGAAGCTTTCTTT.

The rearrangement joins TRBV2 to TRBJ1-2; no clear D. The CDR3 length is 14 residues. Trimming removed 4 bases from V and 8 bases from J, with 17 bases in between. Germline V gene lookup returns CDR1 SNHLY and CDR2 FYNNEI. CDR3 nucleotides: TGTGCCAGCAGTGTTGGAAATCCGGGCCGGGGCTACACCTTC. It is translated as CASSVGNPGRGYTF.

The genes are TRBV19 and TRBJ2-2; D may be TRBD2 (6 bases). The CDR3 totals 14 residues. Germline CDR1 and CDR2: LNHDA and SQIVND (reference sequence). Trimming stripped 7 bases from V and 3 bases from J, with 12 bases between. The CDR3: CASTSREDTGELFF. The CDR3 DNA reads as TGTGCCAGTACCTCAAGGGAGGACACCGGGGAGCTGTTTTTT.

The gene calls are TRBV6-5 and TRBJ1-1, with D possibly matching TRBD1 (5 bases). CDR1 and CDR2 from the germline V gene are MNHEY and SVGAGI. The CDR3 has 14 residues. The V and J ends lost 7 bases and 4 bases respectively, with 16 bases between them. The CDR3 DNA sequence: TGTGCCAGCAAACTGACGGGAAGGGGCACTGAAGCTTTCTTT. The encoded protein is CASKLTGRGTEAFF.

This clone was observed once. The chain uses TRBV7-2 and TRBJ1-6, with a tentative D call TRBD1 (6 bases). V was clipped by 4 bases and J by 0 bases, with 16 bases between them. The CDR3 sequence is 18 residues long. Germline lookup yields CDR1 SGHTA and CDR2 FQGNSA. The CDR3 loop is CASSSGGGRSSYNSPLHF. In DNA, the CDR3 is TGTGCCAGCAGCTCAGGAGGGGGACGGAGCTCCTATAATTCACCCCTCCACTTT.

The CDR3 DNA reads as TGTGCCAGCAGTGAAGACCCCACTACTACCTACGAGCAGTACTTC. Translating it yields CASSEDPTTTYEQYF. The V gene is TRBV2, the J gene TRBJ2-7, with no clear D. The CDR3 totals 15 residues. Per the germline V gene, CDR1 is SNHLY and CDR2 is FYNNEI. Trimming pared 1 base from V and 2 bases from J, leaving 12 bases between.

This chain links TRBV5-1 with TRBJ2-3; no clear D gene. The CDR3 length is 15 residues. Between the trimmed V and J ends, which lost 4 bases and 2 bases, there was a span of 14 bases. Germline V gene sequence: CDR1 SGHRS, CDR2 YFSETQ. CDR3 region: CASSAVPESTDTQYF. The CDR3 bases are TGCGCCAGCAGCGCTGTACCGGAGTCCACAGATACGCAGTATTTT.

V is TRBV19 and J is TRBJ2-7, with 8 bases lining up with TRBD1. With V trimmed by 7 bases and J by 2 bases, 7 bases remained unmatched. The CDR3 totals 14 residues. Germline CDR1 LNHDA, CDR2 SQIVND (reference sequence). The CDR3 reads CASNGGTGPYEQYF. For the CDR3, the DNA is TGTGCCAGTAACGGCGGGACAGGACCCTACGAGCAGTACTTC.

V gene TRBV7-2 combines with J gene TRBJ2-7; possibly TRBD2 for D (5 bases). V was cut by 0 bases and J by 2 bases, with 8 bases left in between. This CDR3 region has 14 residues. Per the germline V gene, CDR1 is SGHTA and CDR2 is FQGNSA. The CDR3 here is CASSLAPGAYEQYF. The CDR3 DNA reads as TGTGCCAGCAGCTTAGCGCCCGGGGCCTACGAGCAGTACTTC.

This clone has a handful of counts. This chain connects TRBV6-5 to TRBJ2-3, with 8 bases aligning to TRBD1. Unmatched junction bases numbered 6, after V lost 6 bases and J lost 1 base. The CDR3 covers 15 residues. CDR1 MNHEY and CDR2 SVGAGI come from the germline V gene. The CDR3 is CASSFSTGGTDTQYF. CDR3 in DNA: TGTGCCAGCAGCTTCTCGACAGGGGGCACAGATACGCAGTATTTT.

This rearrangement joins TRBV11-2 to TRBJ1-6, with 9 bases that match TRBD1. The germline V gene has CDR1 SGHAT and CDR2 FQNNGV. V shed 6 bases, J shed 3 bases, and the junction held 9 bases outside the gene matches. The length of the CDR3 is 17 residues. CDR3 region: CASRRPGQGLYNSPLHF. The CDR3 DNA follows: TGTGCCAGCAGACGTCCGGGACAGGGTCTCTATAATTCACCCCTCCACTTT.

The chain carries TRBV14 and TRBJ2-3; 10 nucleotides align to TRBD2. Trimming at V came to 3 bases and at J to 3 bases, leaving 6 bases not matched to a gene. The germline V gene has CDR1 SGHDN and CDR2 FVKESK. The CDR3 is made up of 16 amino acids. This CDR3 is CASSHSGGARTDTQYF. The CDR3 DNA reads TGTGCCAGCAGCCACAGCGGGGGGGCCAGGACAGATACGCAGTATTTT.

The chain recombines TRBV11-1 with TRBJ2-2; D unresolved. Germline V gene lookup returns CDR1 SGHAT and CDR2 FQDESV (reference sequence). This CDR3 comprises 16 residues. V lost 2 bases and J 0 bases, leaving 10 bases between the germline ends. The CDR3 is CASSLYRGSNTGELFF. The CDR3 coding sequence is TGTGCCAGCAGCTTATACCGTGGATCGAACACCGGGGAGCTGTTTTTT.

This CDR3 reads CASGVNSGANVLTF. Written as DNA, the CDR3 is TGTGCCAGCGGGGTGAACTCTGGGGCCAACGTCCTGACTTTC. The chain carries TRBV7-3 and TRBJ2-6; D unresolved. The germline CDR1 and CDR2 sequences are SGHTA and FQGTGA. CDR3 size: 14 residues. The germline V and J ends were trimmed by 8 bases and 0 bases, with 8 bases remaining between them.